This T cell receptor (beta chain) comes out of a study of blood T cell repertoires in COVID-19. The method was immunoSEQ multiplex PCR; TCRdb's version includes in-frame clones alone and lacks a portion of them. This sample yields fewer than 60,000 clones, of which about 87% are seen a single time; approximately 3.9% belongs to the top ten. Germline assignment: CDR1 SNHLY and CDR2 FYNNEI. The length of the CDR3 is 13 residues. V was clipped by 4 bases and J by 1 base, with 7 bases between them. In its sample, this clone was seen once. This TCR was sampled from a man aged 45-60 years with acute or convalescent COVID-19. The chain is built from TRBV2 and TRBJ1-1, with a weak D call TRBD1 (5 bases). Sequences were obtained from peripheral blood. Written as DNA, the CDR3 is TGTGCCAGCAGTGGACAGCCGAACACTGAAGCTTTCTTT. Its translation is CASSGQPNTEAFF.